This T cell receptor beta chain is from a study of blood T cell repertoires in COVID-19. Study information: The United States, Italy and Spain supplied acute and convalescent COVID-19 samples. In each case, the material was cDNA or gDNA derived from T cells, B-cell-depleted T cells, or PBMCs.

This clone has just one count. The CDR3 totals 13 residues. The germline CDR1 and CDR2 sequences are LGHDT and YNNKEL (reference sequence). Between the trimmed V and J ends, which lost 1 base and 11 bases, there was a span of 9 bases. Only in-frame clones appear in the TCRdb table, and some are missing; sequencing was by immunoSEQ multiplex PCR. The table lists over 100,000 clones, about four fifths of them singletons. This TCR derives from a woman aged 60-75 years with acute or convalescent COVID-19. This chain joins TRBV3-1 (or the pseudogene TRBV3-2) and TRBJ1-6, with D unclear. Sequencing was done on a sample of peripheral blood. For the CDR3, the DNA is TGTGCCAGCAGCCAAGTGCGCGGTACACCCCTCCACTTT. Its translation is CASSQVRGTPLHF.